This T cell receptor beta chain was profiled in a study of a mutant IDH1 vaccine in newly diagnosed glioma. Overall study context: Onset of vaccination occurred 4-6 weeks following radiotherapy alone, or with temozolomide cycles. Averaging 40.4 years of age, treated patients were approximately 60% male and 37.5% female. Former treatment meant radiotherapy, temozolomide, or both; the majority had gotten both. Study results and caveats: Vaccination elicited immune responses in around 93% of patients.

Germline V gene lookup returns CDR1 SNHLY and CDR2 FYNNEI. This CDR3 comprises 14 residues. V dropped 2 bases and J dropped 10 bases, with 17 bases sitting between them. Time point indicated: week 23, last vaccination. What each vaccine dose contained was 300 ug of mutant IDH1 20-mer peptide, accompanied by topical imiquimod. This clone was detected a few times. Its antigen is not identified. Sequenced by immunoSEQ multiplex PCR; TCRdb stores in-frame clones only, minus some. The top ten hold under 2.5% of the sample, which has about 81,000 clones, over 75% seen once. The sequencing here drew on PBMCs, taken from a glioma patient whose treatment included an IDH1 peptide vaccine. The genes are TRBV2 and TRBJ1-1, with a tentative D call TRBD1 (5 bases). The TCR sequence derives from a man in his thirties or forties with glioma. Some clones in this sample may be carry-over from other donors' samples. CDR3 sequence: CASSEWGVVASAFF. CDR3 bases: TGTGCCAGCAGTGAATGGGGGGTGGTTGCGTCAGCTTTCTTT. Looking up the rest from reference TRBV2 and TRBJ1-1 gives the full variable domain: EPEVTQTPSHQVTQMGQEVILRCVPISNHLYFYWYRQILGQKVEFLVSFYNNEISEKSEIFDDQFSVERPDGSNFTLKIRSTKLEDSAMYFCASSEWGVVASAFFGQGTRLTVV.